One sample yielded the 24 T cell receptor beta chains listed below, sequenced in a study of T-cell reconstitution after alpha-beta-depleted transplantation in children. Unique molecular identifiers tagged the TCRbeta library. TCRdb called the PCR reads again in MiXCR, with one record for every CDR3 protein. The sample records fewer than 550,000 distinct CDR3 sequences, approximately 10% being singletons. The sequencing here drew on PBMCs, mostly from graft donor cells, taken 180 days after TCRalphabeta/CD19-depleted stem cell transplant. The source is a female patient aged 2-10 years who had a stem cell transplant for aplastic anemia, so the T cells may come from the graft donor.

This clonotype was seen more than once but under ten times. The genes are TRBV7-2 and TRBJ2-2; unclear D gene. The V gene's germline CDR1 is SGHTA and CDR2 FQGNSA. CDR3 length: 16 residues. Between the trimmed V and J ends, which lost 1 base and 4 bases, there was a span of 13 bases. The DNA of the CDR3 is TGTGCCAGCAGCTTAGATTCAGCCATGTCCACCGGGGAGCTGTTTTTT. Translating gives CASSLDSAMSTGELFF.

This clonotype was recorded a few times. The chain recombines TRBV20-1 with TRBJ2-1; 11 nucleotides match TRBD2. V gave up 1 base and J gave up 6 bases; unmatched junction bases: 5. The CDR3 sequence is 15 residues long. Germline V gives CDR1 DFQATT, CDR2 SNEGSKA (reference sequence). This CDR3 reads CSARGGLAASNEQFF. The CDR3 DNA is TGCAGTGCTAGAGGGGGACTAGCGGCTTCCAATGAGCAGTTCTTC.

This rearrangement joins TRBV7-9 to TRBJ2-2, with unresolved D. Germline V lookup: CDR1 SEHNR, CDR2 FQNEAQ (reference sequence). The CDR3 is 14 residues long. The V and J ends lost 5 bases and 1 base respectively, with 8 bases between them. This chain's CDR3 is CASSAWQNTGELFF. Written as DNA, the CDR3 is TGTGCCAGCAGCGCCTGGCAGAACACCGGGGAGCTGTTTTTT.

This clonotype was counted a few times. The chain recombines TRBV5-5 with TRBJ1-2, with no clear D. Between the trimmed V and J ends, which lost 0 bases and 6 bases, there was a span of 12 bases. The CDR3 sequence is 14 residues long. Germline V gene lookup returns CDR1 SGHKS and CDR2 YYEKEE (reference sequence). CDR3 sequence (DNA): TGTGCCAGCAGCTTGGTAATCTACTTAAATGGCTACACCTTC. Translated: CASSLVIYLNGYTF.

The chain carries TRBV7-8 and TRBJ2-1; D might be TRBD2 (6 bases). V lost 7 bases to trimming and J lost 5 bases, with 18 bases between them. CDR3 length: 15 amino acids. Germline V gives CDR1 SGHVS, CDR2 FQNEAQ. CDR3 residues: CASIYLGTSNNEQFF. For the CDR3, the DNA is TGTGCCAGCATCTATCTCGGGACTTCCAACAATGAGCAGTTCTTC.

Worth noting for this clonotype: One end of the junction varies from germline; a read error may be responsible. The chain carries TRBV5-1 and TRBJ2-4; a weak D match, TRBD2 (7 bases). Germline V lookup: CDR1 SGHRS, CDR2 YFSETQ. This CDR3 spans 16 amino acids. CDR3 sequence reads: CVSSLEGGLAKNIQYF. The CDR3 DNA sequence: TGCGTCAGCAGCTTGGAGGGGGGGTTAGCCAAAAACATTCAGTACTTC.

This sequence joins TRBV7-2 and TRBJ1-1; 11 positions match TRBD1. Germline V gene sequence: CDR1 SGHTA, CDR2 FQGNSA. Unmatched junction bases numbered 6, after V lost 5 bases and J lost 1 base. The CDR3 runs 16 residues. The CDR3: CASSPRTGGANTEAFF. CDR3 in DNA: TGTGCCAGCAGCCCAAGGACAGGGGGCGCGAACACTGAAGCTTTCTTT.

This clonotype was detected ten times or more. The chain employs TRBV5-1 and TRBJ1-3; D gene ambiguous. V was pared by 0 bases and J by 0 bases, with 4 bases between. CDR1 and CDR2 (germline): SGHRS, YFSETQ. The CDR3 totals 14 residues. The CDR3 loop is CASSLVHSGNTIYF. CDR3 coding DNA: TGCGCCAGCAGCTTGGTCCACTCTGGAAACACCATATATTTT.

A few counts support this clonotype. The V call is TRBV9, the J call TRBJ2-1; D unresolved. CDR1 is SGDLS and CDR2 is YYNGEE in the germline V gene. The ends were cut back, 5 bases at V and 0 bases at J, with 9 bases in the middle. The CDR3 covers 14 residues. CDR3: CASSPQFSYNEQFF. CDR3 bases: TGTGCCAGCAGTCCACAGTTCTCCTACAATGAGCAGTTCTTC.

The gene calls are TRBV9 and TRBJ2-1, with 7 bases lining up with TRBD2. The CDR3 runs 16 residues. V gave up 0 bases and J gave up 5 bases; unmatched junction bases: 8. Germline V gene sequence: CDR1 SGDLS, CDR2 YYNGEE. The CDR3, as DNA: TGTGCCAGCAGCGTAGAGCGGGACCCACTCCACAATGAGCAGTTCTTC. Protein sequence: CASSVERDPLHNEQFF. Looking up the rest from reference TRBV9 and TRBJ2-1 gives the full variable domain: DSGVTQTPKHLITATGQRVTLRCSPRSGDLSVYWYQQSLDQGLQFLIQYYNGEERAKGNILERFSAQQFPDLHSELNLSSLELGDSALYFCASSVERDPLHNEQFFGPGTRLTVL.

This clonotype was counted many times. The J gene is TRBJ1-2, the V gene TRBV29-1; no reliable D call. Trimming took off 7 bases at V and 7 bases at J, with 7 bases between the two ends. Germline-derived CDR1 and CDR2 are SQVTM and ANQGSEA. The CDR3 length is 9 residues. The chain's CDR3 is CSDGSGYTF. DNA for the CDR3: TGCAGCGACGGTTCTGGCTACACCTTC.

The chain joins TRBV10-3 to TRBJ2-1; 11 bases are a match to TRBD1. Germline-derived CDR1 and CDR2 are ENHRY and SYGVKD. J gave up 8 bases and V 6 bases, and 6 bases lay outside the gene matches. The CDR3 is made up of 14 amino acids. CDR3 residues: CAIRMRTGGDEQFF. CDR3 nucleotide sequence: TGTGCCATCAGGATGAGGACAGGGGGCGATGAGCAGTTCTTC.

CDR3 in DNA: TGCAGCGTCGGGGACACTTACGAGCAGTACGTC. It yields the protein CSVGDTYEQYV. V and J are TRBV29-1 and TRBJ2-7; TRBD1 might be the D (6 bases). From germline, CDR1 is SQVTM and CDR2 ANQGSEA. V gave up 6 bases and J gave up 4 bases, with 10 bases separating them. The CDR3 totals 11 residues.

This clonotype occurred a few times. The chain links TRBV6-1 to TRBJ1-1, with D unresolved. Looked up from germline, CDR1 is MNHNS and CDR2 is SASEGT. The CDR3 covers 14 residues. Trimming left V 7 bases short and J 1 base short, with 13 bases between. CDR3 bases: TGTGCCAGCAACCCAGCAGGCCGGAACACTGAAGCTTTCTTT. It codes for CASNPAGRNTEAFF.

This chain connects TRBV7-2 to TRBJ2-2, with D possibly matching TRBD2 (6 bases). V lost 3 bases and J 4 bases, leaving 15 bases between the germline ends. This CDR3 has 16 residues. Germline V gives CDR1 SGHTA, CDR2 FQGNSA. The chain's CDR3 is CASSFLGQGGTGELFF. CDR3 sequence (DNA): TGTGCCAGCAGCTTTCTTGGCCAGGGAGGCACCGGGGAGCTGTTTTTT.

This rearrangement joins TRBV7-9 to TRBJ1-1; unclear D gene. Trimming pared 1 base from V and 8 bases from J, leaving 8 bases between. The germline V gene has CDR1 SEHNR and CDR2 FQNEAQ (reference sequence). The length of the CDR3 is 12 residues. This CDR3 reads CASSLDWAEAFF. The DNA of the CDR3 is TGTGCCAGCAGCTTAGACTGGGCCGAAGCTTTCTTT.

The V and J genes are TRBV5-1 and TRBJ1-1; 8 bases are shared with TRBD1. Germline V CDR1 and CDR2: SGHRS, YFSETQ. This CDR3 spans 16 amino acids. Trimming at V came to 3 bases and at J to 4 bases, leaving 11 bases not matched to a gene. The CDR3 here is CASSSQFDRGSTEAFF. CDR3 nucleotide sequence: TGCGCCAGCAGCTCCCAATTCGACAGGGGAAGCACTGAAGCTTTCTTT.

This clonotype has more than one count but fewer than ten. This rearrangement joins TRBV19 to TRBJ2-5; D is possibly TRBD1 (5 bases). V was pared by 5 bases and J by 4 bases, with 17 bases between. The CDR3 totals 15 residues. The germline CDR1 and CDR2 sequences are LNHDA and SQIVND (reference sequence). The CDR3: CASSPRVLPGETQYF. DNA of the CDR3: TGTGCCAGTAGTCCCAGGGTGCTTCCGGGAGAGACCCAGTACTTC.

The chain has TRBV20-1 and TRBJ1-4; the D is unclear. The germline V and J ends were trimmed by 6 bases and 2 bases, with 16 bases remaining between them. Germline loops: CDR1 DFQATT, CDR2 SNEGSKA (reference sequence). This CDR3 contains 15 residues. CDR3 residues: CSASSGLSTNEKLFF. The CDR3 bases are TGCAGTGCGTCGTCAGGTCTTTCCACTAATGAAAAACTGTTTTTT.

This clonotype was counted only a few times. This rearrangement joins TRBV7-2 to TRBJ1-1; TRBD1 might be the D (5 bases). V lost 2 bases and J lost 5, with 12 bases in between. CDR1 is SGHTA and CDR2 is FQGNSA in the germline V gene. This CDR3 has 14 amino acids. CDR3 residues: CASSLNAGRTEAFF. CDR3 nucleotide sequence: TGTGCCAGCAGCTTAAACGCAGGGAGGACTGAAGCTTTCTTT.

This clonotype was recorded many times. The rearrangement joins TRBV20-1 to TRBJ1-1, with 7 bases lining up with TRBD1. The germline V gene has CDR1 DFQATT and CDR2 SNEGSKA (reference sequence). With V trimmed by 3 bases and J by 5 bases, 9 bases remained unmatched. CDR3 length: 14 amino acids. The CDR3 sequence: CSASPTDRVTEAFF. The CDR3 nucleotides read TGCAGTGCTAGTCCAACAGACAGGGTTACTGAAGCTTTCTTT.

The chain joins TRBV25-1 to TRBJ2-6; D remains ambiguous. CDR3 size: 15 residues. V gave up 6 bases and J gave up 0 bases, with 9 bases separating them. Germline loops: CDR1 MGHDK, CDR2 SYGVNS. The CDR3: CASSAWGSGANVLTF. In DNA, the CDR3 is TGTGCCAGCAGCGCCTGGGGCTCTGGGGCCAACGTCCTGACTTTC.

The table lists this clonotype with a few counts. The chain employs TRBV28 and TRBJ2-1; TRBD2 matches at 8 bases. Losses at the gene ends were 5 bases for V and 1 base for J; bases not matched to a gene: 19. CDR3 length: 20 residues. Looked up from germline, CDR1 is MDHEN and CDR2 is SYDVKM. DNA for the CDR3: TGTGCCAGCAGTCTTTGGCGGGTCGGGAGGGCCCCTAAGTCCTACAATGAGCAGTTCTTC. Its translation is CASSLWRVGRAPKSYNEQFF. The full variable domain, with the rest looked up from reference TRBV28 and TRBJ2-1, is DVKVTQSSRYLVKRTGEKVFLECVQDMDHENMFWYRQDPGLGLRLIYFSYDVKMKEKGDIPEGYSVSREKKERFSLILESASTNQTSMYLCASSLWRVGRAPKSYNEQFFGPGTRLTVL.

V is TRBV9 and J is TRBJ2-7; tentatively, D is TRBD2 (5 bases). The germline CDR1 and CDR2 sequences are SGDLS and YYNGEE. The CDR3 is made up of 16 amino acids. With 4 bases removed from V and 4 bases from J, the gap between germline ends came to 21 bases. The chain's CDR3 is CASSPTLSAPGYEQYF. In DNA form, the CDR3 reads TGTGCCAGCAGCCCAACCCTGTCCGCCCCGGGGTACGAGCAGTACTTC.